These T cell receptor beta chains were read from a single sample in a study of T cells after yellow fever vaccination. Each CDR3 protein is one row after TCRdb ran MiXCR on the 5' RACE reads. The data show under 500,000 distinct CDR3 sequences, roughly a sixth seen once. The input for sequencing was PBMCs, taken before the yellow fever booster vaccination. The receptors shown here come from a man aged 18 to 35 who received the YFV17D yellow fever vaccine. CDR3s include the opening cysteine and the closing phenylalanine or tryptophan. A D gene is named only where the DNA matches it firmly. Clone size appears in some rows only: once, few, many, or a class for an expanded clone.

v_call: TRBV6-5; j_call: TRBJ1-1; d_call: TRBD1; clone_size: few; cdr3_aa: CASSYLESGQGAFF; cdr3_nt: TGTGCCAGCAGTTACCTTGAATCAGGACAGGGAGCTTTCTTT
v_call: TRBV6-2/TRBV6-3; j_call: TRBJ2-3; d_call: .; clone_size: few; cdr3_aa: CASRPRGAGDTQYF; cdr3_nt: TGTGCCAGCAGACCCCGGGGGGCCGGAGATACGCAGTATTTT
v_call: TRBV20-1; j_call: TRBJ2-5; d_call: .; clone_size: few; cdr3_aa: CSARVGYQETQYF; cdr3_nt: TGCAGTGCTAGAGTGGGTTATCAAGAGACCCAGTACTTC
v_call: TRBV5-6; j_call: TRBJ2-5; d_call: .; clone_size: many; cdr3_aa: CASSSTYTETQYF; cdr3_nt: TGTGCCAGCAGCTCCACATATACGGAGACCCAGTACTTC
v_call: TRBV7-2; j_call: TRBJ1-6; d_call: .; clone_size: few; cdr3_aa: CASSLGGALLGSPLHF; cdr3_nt: TGTGCCAGCAGCTTAGGGGGGGCGCTTCTTGGTTCACCCCTCCACTTT
v_call: TRBV12-3/TRBV12-4; j_call: TRBJ1-2; d_call: .; clone_size: few; cdr3_aa: CASSFQDYGYTF; cdr3_nt: TGTGCCAGCAGTTTTCAGGACTATGGCTACACCTTC
v_call: TRBV5-1; j_call: TRBJ2-5; d_call: .; clone_size: few; cdr3_aa: CASSPGLQQETQYF; cdr3_nt: TGCGCCAGCAGCCCCGGACTTCAGCAAGAGACCCAGTACTTC
v_call: TRBV20-1; j_call: TRBJ1-2; d_call: .; clone_size: .; cdr3_aa: CSATKDSTIGYTF; cdr3_nt: TGCAGTGCTACAAAGGACAGTACCATTGGCTACACCTTC
v_call: TRBV5-1; j_call: TRBJ2-5; d_call: .; clone_size: .; cdr3_aa: CASSPHGDSQETQYF; cdr3_nt: TGCGCCAGCAGCCCCCACGGCGACTCTCAAGAGACCCAGTACTTC
v_call: TRBV4-3; j_call: TRBJ2-7; d_call: TRBD1; clone_size: .; cdr3_aa: CASSQAPGTAYEQYF; cdr3_nt: TGCGCCAGCAGCCAAGCCCCCGGGACAGCCTACGAGCAGTACTTC
v_call: TRBV7-6; j_call: TRBJ2-3; d_call: .; clone_size: few; cdr3_aa: CASSQGRFGDTQYF; cdr3_nt: TGTGCCAGCAGCCAGGGGAGGTTCGGGGATACGCAGTATTTT
v_call: TRBV5-1; j_call: TRBJ1-1; d_call: .; clone_size: many; cdr3_aa: CASSLTLNTEAFF; cdr3_nt: TGCGCCAGCAGCTTGACCCTGAACACTGAAGCTTTCTTT
v_call: TRBV5-1; j_call: TRBJ1-1; d_call: .; clone_size: .; cdr3_aa: CASSGPENTEAFF; cdr3_nt: TGCGCCAGCAGCGGCCCAGAGAACACTGAAGCTTTCTTT
v_call: TRBV4-3; j_call: TRBJ2-3; d_call: .; clone_size: few; cdr3_aa: CASSQVKLGADTQYF; cdr3_nt: TGCGCCAGCAGCCAAGTGAAGTTGGGGGCAGATACGCAGTATTTT
v_call: TRBV6-6; j_call: TRBJ1-5; d_call: .; clone_size: .; cdr3_aa: CASSPDRHQPQHF; cdr3_nt: TGTGCCAGCAGTCCAGACAGACATCAGCCCCAGCATTTT
v_call: TRBV4-1; j_call: TRBJ2-3; d_call: TRBD2; clone_size: few; cdr3_aa: CASSQEAGSSTDTQYF; cdr3_nt: TGCGCCAGCAGCCAAGAAGCGGGGTCTAGCACAGATACGCAGTATTTT
v_call: TRBV6-5; j_call: TRBJ2-3; d_call: .; clone_size: many; cdr3_aa: CASSYSGTDTQYF; cdr3_nt: TGTGCCAGCTCATATAGCGGCACAGATACGCAGTATTTT
v_call: TRBV23-1; j_call: TRBJ2-7; d_call: .; clone_size: many; cdr3_aa: CASSQSRTLKRHEQYF; cdr3_nt: TGCGCCAGCAGTCAATCGAGGACCCTAAAGCGACACGAGCAGTACTTC
v_call: TRBV28; j_call: TRBJ1-1; d_call: TRBD1; clone_size: few; cdr3_aa: CASSLYTDRGLGTEAFF; cdr3_nt: TGTGCCAGCAGTTTATACACGGACAGGGGGCTGGGGACTGAAGCTTTCTTT
v_call: TRBV20-1; j_call: TRBJ2-5; d_call: TRBD2; clone_size: few; cdr3_aa: CSARDPRTSWETQYF; cdr3_nt: TGCAGTGCTAGAGATCCTCGGACTAGCTGGGAGACCCAGTACTTC
v_call: TRBV4-3; j_call: TRBJ2-1; d_call: .; clone_size: few; cdr3_aa: CASSQGVDFDIHNEQFF; cdr3_nt: TGCGCCAGCAGCCAAGGGGTAGACTTCGATATACACAATGAGCAGTTCTTC
v_call: TRBV11-2; j_call: TRBJ2-5; d_call: .; clone_size: .; cdr3_aa: CASSLDGSEETKYF; cdr3_nt: TGTGCCAGCAGCTTAGACGGCAGTGAAGAGACCAAGTACTTC
v_call: TRBV6-5; j_call: TRBJ1-1; d_call: .; clone_size: few; cdr3_aa: CASNLNRDTEAFF; cdr3_nt: TGTGCCAGCAACTTGAATCGGGACACTGAAGCTTTCTTT